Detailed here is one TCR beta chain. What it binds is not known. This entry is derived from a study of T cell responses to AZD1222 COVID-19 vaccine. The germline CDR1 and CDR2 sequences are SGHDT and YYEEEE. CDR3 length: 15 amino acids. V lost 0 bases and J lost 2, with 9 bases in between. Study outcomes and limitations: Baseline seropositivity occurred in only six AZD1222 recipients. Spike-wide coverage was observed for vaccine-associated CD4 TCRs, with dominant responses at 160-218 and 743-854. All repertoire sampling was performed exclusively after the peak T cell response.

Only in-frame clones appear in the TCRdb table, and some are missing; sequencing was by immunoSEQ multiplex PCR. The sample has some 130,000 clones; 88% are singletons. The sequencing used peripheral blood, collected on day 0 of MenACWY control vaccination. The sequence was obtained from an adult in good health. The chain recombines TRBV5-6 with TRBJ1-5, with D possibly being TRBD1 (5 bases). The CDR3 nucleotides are TGTGCCAGCAGCTTGGCCGGGGGGGGCAATCAGCCCCAGCATTTT. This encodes CASSLAGGGNQPQHF.